The rows below give T cell receptor beta chains drawn from one sample of a study of blood T cells in healthy people across ages. TCRdb independently ran MiXCR on the 5' RACE reads; one entry per CDR3 protein. The sample consists of approximately 1,700,000 distinct CDR3 sequences, roughly two fifths of them appearing once. Sequencing used blood. The receptor source for this set is a human donor in good health. CDR3s include the opening cysteine and the closing phenylalanine or tryptophan. D genes are given only for firm matches. Clone size is not always given. Where it is, it says once, few, many or a class for expanded clones.

len: 13
d_gene: -
abundance: -
v_gene: TRBV5-1
j_gene: TRBJ2-7
CDR3aa: CASSFTGWDEQYF
CDR3nt: TGCGCCAGCAGCTTTACAGGCTGGGACGAGCAGTACTTC

len: 14
d_gene: TRBD2
abundance: -
v_gene: TRBV3-1
j_gene: TRBJ2-1
CDR3aa: CASSPLTGGYEQFF
CDR3nt: TGTGCCAGCAGCCCACTTACGGGGGGGTATGAGCAGTTCTTC

len: 13
d_gene: -
abundance: few
v_gene: TRBV14
j_gene: TRBJ1-2
CDR3aa: CASGLVHERGYTF
CDR3nt: TGTGCCAGCGGTCTAGTGCATGAGCGTGGCTACACCTTC

len: 12
d_gene: -
abundance: -
v_gene: TRBV21-1
j_gene: TRBJ1-5
CDR3aa: CASSNFNQPQHF
CDR3nt: TGTGCCAGCAGCAACTTCAATCAGCCCCAGCATTTT

len: 14
d_gene: -
abundance: -
v_gene: TRBV9
j_gene: TRBJ1-2
CDR3aa: CASSEKGLNYGYTF
CDR3nt: TGTGCCAGCAGCGAGAAGGGACTGAACTATGGCTACACCTTC

len: 13
d_gene: TRBD1
abundance: -
v_gene: TRBV6-1
j_gene: TRBJ1-2
CDR3aa: CASRTGQGFGYTF
CDR3nt: TGTGCCAGCAGAACGGGACAGGGGTTCGGCTACACCTTC

len: 16
d_gene: TRBD2
abundance: once
v_gene: TRBV3-1
j_gene: TRBJ2-5
CDR3aa: CASSQDEGGLGGTQYF
CDR3nt: TGTGCCAGCAGCCAAGATGAGGGGGGACTAGGGGGGACCCAGTACTTC

len: 12
d_gene: -
abundance: few
v_gene: TRBV9
j_gene: TRBJ2-3
CDR3aa: CASSLGDNTQYF
CDR3nt: TGTGCCAGCAGCCTAGGGGATAATACGCAGTATTTT

len: 16
d_gene: -
abundance: few
v_gene: TRBV20-1
j_gene: TRBJ2-1
CDR3aa: CSVGERTQGQKSEQFF
CDR3nt: TGCAGTGTGGGGGAAAGGACGCAGGGCCAAAAAAGTGAGCAGTTCTTC

len: 17
d_gene: -
abundance: -
v_gene: TRBV7-9
j_gene: TRBJ2-1
CDR3aa: CASSFAQFHTFGNEQFF
CDR3nt: TGTGCCAGCAGCTTCGCCCAATTCCACACTTTTGGCAATGAGCAGTTCTTC

len: 15
d_gene: TRBD1
abundance: -
v_gene: TRBV20-1
j_gene: TRBJ1-1
CDR3aa: CSARAFRTGLTVAFF
CDR3nt: TGCAGTGCTAGAGCGTTTCGGACAGGCCTGACAGTCGCTTTCTTT

len: 14
d_gene: TRBD1
abundance: -
v_gene: TRBV7-2
j_gene: TRBJ1-2
CDR3aa: CASSSGGANYGCTF
CDR3nt: TGTGCCAGCAGCTCAGGGGGGGCTAACTATGGCTGCACCTTC

len: 15
d_gene: TRBD1
abundance: -
v_gene: TRBV29-1
j_gene: TRBJ2-3
CDR3aa: CSVAYHRGRNEKLYF
CDR3nt: TGCAGCGTTGCCTATCACAGGGGGCGAAATGAAAAACTGTATTTT

len: 16
d_gene: TRBD1
abundance: -
v_gene: TRBV10-3
j_gene: TRBJ1-1
CDR3aa: CAISVGGQKVNTEAFF
CDR3nt: TGTGCCATCAGTGTGGGGGGACAGAAGGTGAACACTGAAGCTTTCTTT

len: 14
d_gene: TRBD2
abundance: few
v_gene: TRBV6-5
j_gene: TRBJ2-3
CDR3aa: CASKAGGSTDTQYF
CDR3nt: TGTGCCAGCAAAGCGGGGGGTAGCACAGATACGCAGTATTTT

len: 13
d_gene: -
abundance: -
v_gene: TRBV20-1
j_gene: TRBJ2-1
CDR3aa: CSVSLVSYNEQFF
CDR3nt: TGCAGTGTTTCGCTAGTCTCCTACAATGAGCAGTTCTTC